This T cell receptor (beta chain) was recovered during a study of blood T cell repertoires in COVID-19. Study-wide background: Spain, Italy and the United States supplied samples that represented acute and convalescent COVID-19. PBMCs, B-cell-depleted T cells, or T cells provided the cDNA or gDNA that made up the material.

In the original workflow: Amplification with reference gene primers provided the estimates of nucleated cell counts. Here immunoSEQ multiplex PCR was the method, and the copy in TCRdb shows in-frame clones only, minus some. The DNA gave D and trimming, while V, J and clone size come from that table. The data contain roughly 250,000 clones, around 85% of them singletons. The sequenced material came from peripheral blood. This sequence originates from a woman older than 75 with acute or convalescent COVID-19.

DNA for the CDR3: TGTGCCAGCAGCTTAGGGGTGCGAACTGAAGCTTTCTTT. It specifies CASSLGVRTEAFF. This chain links TRBV5-4 with TRBJ1-1; D possibly corresponds to TRBD1 (5 bases). V was shortened by 2 bases and J by 5 bases, with 10 bases between the two germline ends. The CDR3 runs 13 residues. From germline, CDR1 is SGHNT and CDR2 YYREEE (reference sequence).